This T cell receptor beta chain was documented in a study of T cell responses to AZD1222 COVID-19 vaccine. This clone turned up a few times. The CDR3 runs to 14 residues. With 0 bases removed from V and 6 bases from J, the gap between germline ends came to 11 bases. Germline CDR1 and CDR2: MNHNS and SASEGT. The data were produced by immunoSEQ multiplex PCR, yet TCRdb's version contains in-frame clones alone and is incomplete. The table records over 130,000 clones, 89% of them present only once. The rearrangement uses TRBV6-1 and TRBJ1-2; D gene ambiguous. The sequenced sample was peripheral blood, obtained on day 0 of AZD1222 vaccination. This clonotype was obtained from an adult in good health. The CDR3 DNA reads TGTGCCAGCAGTGAAGCAAATAGGAGGGATGGCTACACCTTC. Its translation: CASSEANRRDGYTF.